This passage covers 19 T cell receptor beta chains from one sample sequenced in a study of blood T cell repertoires in COVID-19. Sequencing used immunoSEQ multiplex PCR; TCRdb keeps in-frame clones, though not all of them. Here the sample spans some 200,000 clones, approximately 90% being singletons. The material sequenced was peripheral blood. The receptor set was obtained from a man aged 80 or over with acute or convalescent COVID-19.

This clone was recorded only once. This rearrangement joins TRBV3-1 (or the pseudogene TRBV3-2) to TRBJ1-5, with TRBD1 matching over 10 bases. V gave up 4 bases and J gave up 7 bases; unmatched junction bases: 7. The length of the CDR3 is 15 residues. Per germline, CDR1 LGHDT and CDR2 YNNKEL (reference sequence). The CDR3 coding sequence is TGTGCCAGCAGCCCAGGGACAGGGGAATGGCAGCCCCAGCATTTT. It encodes CASSPGTGEWQPQHF.

The rearrangement links TRBV6-6 to TRBJ2-3; tentative D call: TRBD1 (6 bases). The germline V gene encodes CDR1 MNHNY and CDR2 SVGAGI (reference sequence). This CDR3 has 15 amino acids. Trimming took 4 bases from V and 4 from J, leaving 15 bases between them. CDR3 nucleotide sequence: TGTGCCAGCAGTTCAGGGGCCGCGAGTTCAGATACGCAGTATTTT. Translating gives CASSSGAASSDTQYF.

The rearrangement joins TRBV7-9 to TRBJ2-3; 7 nucleotides line up with TRBD2. Per germline, CDR1 SEHNR and CDR2 FQNEAQ (reference sequence). Trimming removed 5 bases from V and 4 bases from J; junction bases left unmatched: 6. This CDR3 contains 14 residues. CDR3 nucleotides: TGTGCCAGCAGCAGTTACGCGGGGGCAGATACGCAGTATTTT. Translated, it gives CASSSYAGADTQYF.

The rearrangement links TRBV7-9 to TRBJ2-5; 8 bases match TRBD1. With 1 base clipped from V and 2 bases from J, the junction kept 9 bases outside the gene matches. The CDR3 is 17 residues long. CDR1 is SEHNR and CDR2 is FQNEAQ in the germline V gene (reference sequence). CDR3 nucleotide sequence: TGTGCCAGCAGCTTAGAGGTGGGACAGGCCCGACAAGAGACCCAGTACTTC. This sequence encodes CASSLEVGQARQETQYF.

This sequence joins TRBV3-1 (or the pseudogene TRBV3-2) and TRBJ2-1; 15 bases are shared with TRBD2. Trimming at V came to 1 base and at J to 15 bases, leaving 4 bases not matched to a gene. Germline V gene data show CDR1 as LGHDT and CDR2 as YNNKEL (reference sequence). The CDR3 is made up of 14 amino acids. CDR3 sequence: CASSQAGLAGGWFF. The CDR3 nucleotides read TGTGCCAGCAGCCAAGCGGGACTAGCGGGAGGTTGGTTCTTC.

The V gene is TRBV24-1, the J gene TRBJ1-4; TRBD1 matches at 10 bases. V lost 4 bases to trimming and J lost 2 bases; unmatched junction nucleotides: 3. Germline V gives CDR1 KGHDR, CDR2 SFDVKD. The CDR3 runs 16 residues. DNA of the CDR3: TGTGCCACCAGTGAAGGGACAGGGGCGACTAATGAAAAACTGTTTTTT. It is translated as CATSEGTGATNEKLFF.

The sample holds a few counts of this clone. The gene calls are TRBV11-2 and TRBJ2-7; 8 nucleotides align to TRBD2. CDR1 is SGHAT, CDR2 FQNNGV, per germline. The CDR3 contains 18 residues. With 5 bases clipped from V and 6 bases from J, the junction kept 21 bases outside the gene matches. In DNA form, the CDR3 reads TGTGCCAGCAGCAAGAGTTATCTTGCGCGGGAGGCCCGGGGCGAGCAGTACTTC. It is translated as CASSKSYLAREARGEQYF.

This rearrangement joins TRBV21-1 to TRBJ1-1; the D call in the table, TRBD1, was not verified against the DNA. TRBV21-1 is termed a pseudogene. This CDR3 contains 11 residues. The CDR3 region has the DNA TGTGCCAGCAGCACGCAGGGGGGAGCTTTCTTT. Its translation: CASSTQGGAFF.

The V call is TRBV11-3, the J call TRBJ2-7; 7 bases align to TRBD2. The CDR3 runs to 14 residues. V was clipped by 0 bases and J by 2 bases; unmatched bases: 1. Germline lookup yields CDR1 SGHNT and CDR2 YENEEA. DNA of the CDR3: TGTGCCAGCAGCTTAGAGGGAGGGACCTACGAGCAGTACGTC. This codes for CASSLEGGTYEQYV.

This clone was picked up one time. This chain connects TRBV7-2 to TRBJ2-3; weak D call: TRBD1 (6 bases). This CDR3 has 15 residues. Germline V gives CDR1 SGHTA, CDR2 FQGNSA. V lost 1 base to trimming and J lost 2 bases, with 10 bases between them. The CDR3 coding sequence is TGTGCCAGCAGCTTAGGGGACACCTCCACAGATACGCAGTATTTT. Amino acid sequence: CASSLGDTSTDTQYF.

V and J are TRBV7-9 and TRBJ1-3; 7 nucleotides agree with TRBD1. The germline CDR1 and CDR2 sequences are SEHNR and FQNEAQ (reference sequence). This CDR3 is 13 amino acids long. The CDR3 here is CVKGALSGNTIYF. Here the CDR3 DNA reads TGTGTCAAGGGGGCCCTCTCTGGAAACACCATATATTTT.

The CDR3 region is CASSPAARGTGELFF. The CDR3 DNA reads TGTGCCAGCTCACCGGCGGCTCGGGGGACCGGGGAGCTGTTTTTT. The V call is TRBV18, the J call TRBJ2-2, with D perhaps matching TRBD2 (6 bases). Germline lookup yields CDR1 KGHSH and CDR2 LQKENI. Trimming left V 3 bases short and J 5 bases short, with 13 bases between. The CDR3 loop spans 15 amino acids.

As to this clone: One end of the junction fails to match germline, which may point to a read error. The chain carries TRBV6-5 and TRBJ1-4; D is perhaps TRBD1 (6 bases). This CDR3 has 14 amino acids. From germline, CDR1 is MNHEY and CDR2 SVGAGI. CDR3 sequence (DNA): TGTGCCAGCATGAGGGGGGGCGGAGGTGAAAACCTGTTTTTT. This encodes CASMRGGGGENLFF.

V is TRBV10-2 and J is TRBJ1-5; D gene ambiguous. Trimming cost V 5 bases and J 4 bases, with 6 bases left between them. This CDR3 is 12 amino acids long. CDR1 is WSHSY, CDR2 SAAADI, per germline. CDR3 DNA: TGCGCCAGCAGTCCCCCTAATCAGCCCCAGCATTTT. This encodes CASSPPNQPQHF.

In DNA form, the CDR3 reads TGTGCCAGCAGTTACTCGAGACAGCGCTCTGGAAACACCATATATTTT. Amino acid sequence: CASSYSRQRSGNTIYF. This chain connects TRBV6-5 to TRBJ1-3; possible D gene TRBD1, 5 bases. Germline CDR1 is MNHEY and CDR2 is SVGAGI. CDR3 length equals 16 residues. V was shortened by 0 bases and J by 0 bases, with 9 bases between the two germline ends.

The V call is TRBV28, the J call TRBJ2-1; perhaps TRBD2 as D (6 bases). The CDR3 runs 14 residues. Between the trimmed V and J ends, which lost 4 bases and 7 bases, there was a span of 14 bases. Germline V gives CDR1 MDHEN, CDR2 SYDVKM. CDR3 in DNA: TGTGCCAGCAGTTCCCGGAAGGGGAGGAATGAGCAGTTCTTC. Translated: CASSSRKGRNEQFF.

The rearrangement links TRBV7-9 to TRBJ2-3, with TRBD1 identical over 8 bases. The trim removed 3 bases at V and 4 bases at J, leaving 3 bases unmatched. This CDR3 is built from 14 residues. In germline, CDR1 is SEHNR, CDR2 FQNEAQ (reference sequence). The CDR3: CASSFGQGADTQYF. DNA of the CDR3: TGTGCCAGCAGCTTTGGACAGGGCGCAGATACGCAGTATTTT.

V is TRBV28 and J is TRBJ2-3; the match to TRBD2 covers 7 bases. V was pared by 6 bases and J by 0 bases, with 3 bases of the junction left unmatched. The CDR3 has 14 amino acids. Germline V gives CDR1 MDHEN, CDR2 SYDVKM. DNA for the CDR3: TGTGCCAGCAGGCGGGAGCGGAGCACAGATACGCAGTATTTT. Translation gives CASRRERSTDTQYF. Drawing the rest from reference TRBV28 and TRBJ2-3, the complete variable domain is DVKVTQSSRYLVKRTGEKVFLECVQDMDHENMFWYRQDPGLGLRLIYFSYDVKMKEKGDIPEGYSVSREKKERFSLILESASTNQTSMYLCASRRERSTDTQYFGPGTRLTVL.

As to this clone: Sequence at one end of the junction differs from germline and may be a read error. The V call is TRBV7-6, the J call TRBJ2-1; maybe TRBD2 (6 bases). The CDR3 extends over 12 amino acids. Germline V gene data show CDR1 as SGHVS and CDR2 as FNYEAQ. The CDR3 DNA reads TGTGCCAGCAGCTTAGCCGGGACTGAGGAGTTCTTC. Encoded protein: CASSLAGTEEFF.